One and the same sample provided the 5 T cell receptor beta chains below, sequenced in a study of cytomegalovirus exposure and HLA in healthy donors (TCRdb year 2017). To prepare the library, the immunoSEQ multiplex PCR assay was applied. TCRdb re-hosts the immuneACCESS table, in-frame sequences only. Its copies lack some clones; in the studies checked, an unresolved V gene accounts for under half of them, and the cause for the rest is not known. This sample lists approximately 72,000 clones; 94% were detected once. 0.5% to 0.75% of the sample is in the top ten clones. The specimen was PBMCs. The source is a woman under 30 in good health and CMV-seronegative.

The rearrangement uses TRBV5-4 and TRBJ1-3, with D tentatively TRBD1 (5 bases). CDR3 length: 15 residues. Germline CDR1 SGHNT, CDR2 YYREEE (reference sequence). Trimming left V 0 bases short and J 4 bases short, with 11 bases between. For the CDR3, the DNA is TGTGCCAGCAGCTTGGATGCAGGGCAAGGAAACACCATATATTTT. Its translation: CASSLDAGQGNTIYF.

V and J are TRBV28 and TRBJ2-4, with a possible D match to TRBD1 (5 bases). The length of the CDR3 is 14 residues. Germline-derived CDR1 and CDR2 are MDHEN and SYDVKM. V was trimmed by 3 bases and J by 6 bases, leaving 12 bases between them. The CDR3: CASSLGRPGNIQYF. In DNA form, the CDR3 reads TGTGCCAGCAGTTTGGGGCGGCCGGGAAACATTCAGTACTTC.

The CDR3 bases are TGTGCCAGCAGCCAATCCCAGGGGCTTACCGGGGAGCTGTTTTTT. Translating it yields CASSQSQGLTGELFF. The chain combines TRBV14 with TRBJ2-2, with a weak D call TRBD1 (6 bases). The CDR3 consists of 15 residues. From germline, CDR1 is SGHDN and CDR2 FVKESK. Between the trimmed V and J ends, which lost 2 bases and 5 bases, there was a span of 12 bases.

This clone was seen just once. The chain joins TRBV28 to TRBJ2-5; 7 bases fit TRBD1. Trimming removed 4 bases from V and 5 bases from J; junction bases left unmatched: 19. This CDR3 is 18 amino acids long. The germline V gene encodes CDR1 MDHEN and CDR2 SYDVKM. The CDR3 loop is CASSYRTGAISRSETQYF. The CDR3 DNA reads TGTGCCAGCAGTTACCGGACAGGAGCAATCTCCAGGTCGGAGACCCAGTACTTC.

The chain links TRBV27 to TRBJ2-5; tentatively, D is TRBD1 (6 bases). Germline CDR1 and CDR2: MNHEY and SMNVEV (reference sequence). The CDR3 is 14 residues long. V was trimmed by 1 base and J by 5 bases, leaving 11 bases between them. DNA of the CDR3: TGTGCCAGCAGTTTATACAGGGATGGGGAGACCCAGTACTTC. The encoded protein is CASSLYRDGETQYF.